A single sample is the source of the 25 T cell receptor beta chains below, sequenced in a study of beta chain features in type 1 diabetes. Study results and caveats: TCRB CDR3 length was moderately but significantly reduced in all four CD4+ subsets of Type 1 diabetes patients.

Their antigens are not known. The entirety of the isolated RNA underwent reverse transcription, so expressed TCRB transcripts were sequenced. Generated by immunoSEQ multiplex PCR, the TCRdb table keeps only in-frame clones and is missing some. The sample has 130,000 to 150,000 clones; 10% to 15% are singletons. The sample was central memory CD4+ T cells from blood. Source of these receptors: a man between 18 and 29 years old with type 1 diabetes.

This clone was recorded at least ten times. This chain uses TRBV14 with TRBJ2-1; D remains ambiguous. The CDR3 spans 11 residues. Per germline, CDR1 SGHDN and CDR2 FVKESK. V lost 0 bases and J lost 12, with 6 bases in between. DNA for the CDR3: TGTGCCAGCAGCCAAGAGGTATGGCAGTTCTTC. It translates to CASSQEVWQFF.

This clone has at least ten counts. This chain links TRBV18 with TRBJ2-4; 8 bases are shared with TRBD1. Germline V gene data show CDR1 as KGHSH and CDR2 as LQKENI. V dropped 5 bases and J dropped 13; count of bases not matched to a gene: 4. CDR3 length: 11 amino acids. DNA for the CDR3: TGTGCCAGCTCAGGACAGGGCGAACAGTACTTC. Residues: CASSGQGEQYF.

The chain carries TRBV6-6 and TRBJ2-5; D is ambiguous. V was pared by 2 bases and J by 1 base, with 8 bases between. Germline values: CDR1 MNHNY, CDR2 SVGAGI (reference sequence). The length of the CDR3 is 14 residues. This chain's CDR3 is CASSYLTLQETQYF. The CDR3 coding sequence is TGTGCCAGCAGTTACCTGACACTCCAAGAGACCCAGTACTTC.

The J gene is TRBJ2-5, the V gene TRBV2; TRBD1 agrees at 7 bases. The ends lost 4 bases at V and 1 base at J; junction bases unmatched: 9. The CDR3 loop spans 16 amino acids. Germline CDR1 is SNHLY and CDR2 is FYNNEI. The CDR3 protein is CASSARDRGRQETQYF. The DNA for the CDR3 is TGTGCCAGCAGTGCCCGGGACAGAGGACGCCAAGAGACCCAGTACTTC.

J is TRBJ2-5 and V is TRBV5-1; 8 positions match TRBD1. Germline CDR1 is SGHRS and CDR2 is YFSETQ. There are 16 residues in the CDR3. V was pared by 3 bases and J by 1 base, with 8 bases of the junction left unmatched. The CDR3 region is CASSSFGTGVQETQYF. The CDR3 DNA reads TGCGCCAGCAGCTCCTTCGGGACAGGCGTCCAAGAGACCCAGTACTTC.

This clone was picked up a small number of times. A much larger clone is a single base away; this may be a read error. V is TRBV10-3 and J is TRBJ2-7; D possibly corresponds to TRBD2 (5 bases). This CDR3 is built from 11 residues. V dropped 6 bases and J dropped 4 bases, with 7 bases sitting between them. Looked up from germline, CDR1 is ENHRY and CDR2 is SYGVKD. As DNA, the CDR3 is TGTGCCATCAGAGAGCGGTACGAGCAGTACTTC. It yields the protein CAIRERYEQYF.

This chain uses TRBV7-9 with TRBJ2-4, with 9 nucleotides matching TRBD1. The germline gives CDR1 SEHNR, CDR2 FQNEAQ (reference sequence). The CDR3 has 14 amino acids. Trimming removed 5 bases from V and 8 bases from J; junction bases left unmatched: 7. The CDR3 here is CASSPRTGEDIQYF. CDR3 DNA: TGTGCCAGCAGCCCACGGACAGGGGAGGACATTCAGTACTTC.

This clone was detected a few times. The V and J genes are TRBV19 and TRBJ2-1, with a tentative D call TRBD2 (5 bases). Germline V CDR1 and CDR2: LNHDA, SQIVND (reference sequence). Trimming cost V 4 bases and J 6 bases, with 16 bases left between them. The length of the CDR3 is 15 residues. CDR3 nucleotides: TGTGCCAGTAGTAGAGACGAAGCCGAGGGCAATGAGCAGTTCTTC. This encodes CASSRDEAEGNEQFF.

This clone has at least ten counts. The J gene is TRBJ2-6, the V gene TRBV4-1; 8 nucleotides match TRBD1. With V trimmed by 1 base and J by 2 bases, 7 bases remained unmatched. The length of the CDR3 is 18 residues. Germline CDR1 MGHRA, CDR2 YSYEKL. The CDR3 region is CASSQGGRGRTGANVLTF. Written as DNA, the CDR3 is TGCGCCAGCAGCCAAGGGGGCAGGGGGCGTACTGGGGCCAACGTCCTGACTTTC.

This clone was detected a few times. The DNA of the CDR3 is TGTGCCAGCAGCCCACCCTGGGAGGGCCACGAGCAGTACTTC. Translated, it gives CASSPPWEGHEQYF. The chain links TRBV7-7 to TRBJ2-7, with 7 bases that match TRBD2. The trim removed 5 bases at V and 5 bases at J, leaving 9 bases unmatched. The CDR3 runs 14 residues. From germline, CDR1 is SSHAT and CDR2 FNYEAQ (reference sequence). Full variable domain (remainder filled in from reference TRBV7-7 and TRBJ2-7): GAGVSQSPRYKVTKRGQDVTLRCDPISSHATLYWYQQALGQGPEFLTYFNYEAQPDKSGLPSDRFSAERPEGSISTLTIQRTEQRDSAMYRCASSPPWEGHEQYFGPGTRLTVT.

This clone was detected a few times. The chain links TRBV7-2 to TRBJ2-7, with 9 bases fitting TRBD1. V lost 6 bases, J lost 2 bases, and 11 bases stayed unmatched. Germline V CDR1 and CDR2: SGHTA, FQGNSA. CDR3 length: 16 residues. CDR3 sequence: CASRYSSGTGPYEQYF. The CDR3 nucleotides read TGTGCCAGCAGATACTCTTCCGGGACAGGGCCCTACGAGCAGTACTTC.

This clone was recorded a few times. The chain uses TRBV10-3 and TRBJ2-5, with D perhaps matching TRBD1 (6 bases). Germline V gives CDR1 ENHRY, CDR2 SYGVKD. The CDR3 is made up of 15 amino acids. Deletions cut 3 bases from V and 3 bases from J, with 14 bases between. CDR3: CAISDQGRVEETQYF. In DNA, the CDR3 is TGTGCCATCAGTGACCAGGGGCGAGTGGAAGAGACCCAGTACTTC.

This clone was seen just once. CDR3 DNA: TGTGCCAGCAGCATGCAGGGGGAGTACGAGCAGTACTTC. It codes for CASSMQGEYEQYF. The chain uses TRBV7-9 and TRBJ2-7; 7 bases map to TRBD1. CDR1 and CDR2 from the germline V gene are SEHNR and FQNEAQ (reference sequence). V shed 5 bases, J shed 4 bases, and the junction held 5 bases outside the gene matches. The CDR3 length is 13 residues.

The rearrangement uses TRBV30 and TRBJ2-4; TRBD2 matches 8 bases. V shed 4 bases, J shed 9 bases, and the junction held 8 bases outside the gene matches. The germline V gene encodes CDR1 GTSNPN and CDR2 SVGIG (reference sequence). The CDR3 consists of 13 residues. The CDR3 bases are TGTGCCTGGATTTCCGGGGGGGCCAGCATTCAGTACTTC. It yields the protein CAWISGGASIQYF.

The table lists this clone with a few counts. V gene TRBV6-1 combines with J gene TRBJ1-5; D uncertain. The germline V gene encodes CDR1 MNHNS and CDR2 SASEGT. V lost 2 bases to trimming and J lost 6 bases, with 14 bases between them. This CDR3 contains 15 residues. CDR3 region: CASSEFHQTTQPQHF. CDR3 DNA sequence: TGTGCCAGCAGTGAATTTCATCAAACTACTCAGCCCCAGCATTTT.

The chain uses TRBV7-9 and TRBJ1-5; D uncertain. The ends were cut back, 5 bases at V and 1 base at J, with 9 bases in the middle. The CDR3 consists of 14 residues. Germline-derived CDR1 and CDR2 are SEHNR and FQNEAQ (reference sequence). The DNA of the CDR3 is TGTGCCAGCAGCGGCCCGGACAGCAATCAGCCCCAGCATTTT. Translated: CASSGPDSNQPQHF.

The table lists this clone with a few counts. Other DNA sequences within the sample encode an identical CDR3. V and J are TRBV7-9 and TRBJ1-6, with 8 bases identical to TRBD1. V was pared by 6 bases and J by 10 bases, with 8 bases of the junction left unmatched. Per the germline V gene, CDR1 is SEHNR and CDR2 is FQNEAQ (reference sequence). The CDR3 spans 14 residues. CDR3 sequence: CASSPGQGGSPLHF. CDR3 DNA: TGTGCCAGCAGTCCTGGACAGGGAGGATCACCCCTCCACTTT.

This clone has just a few counts. This rearrangement joins TRBV20-1 to TRBJ1-1; no definite D call. V was cut by 6 bases and J by 4 bases, with 9 bases left in between. CDR3 size: 11 residues. Germline V CDR1 and CDR2: DFQATT, SNEGSKA (reference sequence). The CDR3 region is CSATEFTEAFF. DNA of the CDR3: TGCAGTGCCACAGAATTCACTGAAGCTTTCTTT.

This chain uses TRBV5-1 with TRBJ2-7; D unresolved. From germline, CDR1 is SGHRS and CDR2 YFSETQ. CDR3 length: 17 residues. The ends were cut back, 4 bases at V and 0 bases at J, with 20 bases in the middle. Here the CDR3 reads CASSLLPIRVGSYEQYF. The CDR3 region has the DNA TGCGCCAGCAGCCTCCTCCCCATACGGGTCGGCTCCTACGAGCAGTACTTC.

This clone was observed a handful of times. This chain connects TRBV15 to TRBJ2-7, with a possible D match to TRBD1 (6 bases). The V gene lost 5 bases and the J gene lost 7 bases, with 12 bases spanning the gap. CDR1 and CDR2 from the germline V gene are LNHNV and YYDKDF (reference sequence). The CDR3 has 12 amino acids. For the CDR3, the DNA is TGTGCCACCAGCCTGCGAACAGGGGAGCAGTACTTC. Its translation is CATSLRTGEQYF.

Notes on this clone: A much larger clone differs by one base, so this may be a read error. The sample holds other DNA sequences that translate to the same CDR3. The chain has TRBV14 and TRBJ2-3; no reliable D call. The germline V and J ends were trimmed by 1 base and 4 bases, with 15 bases remaining between them. Germline-derived CDR1 and CDR2 are SGHDN and FVKESK. This CDR3 contains 16 residues. CDR3 sequence: CASSQVFGGPSDTQYF. In DNA form, the CDR3 reads TGTGCCAGCAGCCAAGTGTTTGGTGGCCCCTCAGATACGCAGTATTTT.

The sample holds a few counts of this clone. One junction end does not reproduce the germline sequence, and a read error may be involved. The rearrangement joins TRBV6-5 to TRBJ2-7; 8 nucleotides match TRBD2. In germline, CDR1 is MNHEY, CDR2 SVGAGI. CDR3 length: 13 amino acids. In DNA, the CDR3 is TGTGCCAGCAGCCCGGGGGGGCGGGGACCGAGGGACTTC. Translation gives CASSPGGRGPRDF.

Points on this clone: Other nucleotide sequences in the sample specify the same CDR3. The chain uses TRBV30 and TRBJ1-1; D remains unclear. CDR3 length: 13 amino acids. The germline gives CDR1 GTSNPN, CDR2 SVGIG (reference sequence). V was shortened by 0 bases and J by 0 bases, with 5 bases between the two germline ends. The CDR3 here is CAWSVSLNTEAFF. In nucleotides, the CDR3 is TGTGCCTGGAGTGTATCCCTGAACACTGAAGCTTTCTTT.

The rearrangement links TRBV5-4 to TRBJ2-1, with TRBD2 matching 10 bases. Germline CDR1 SGHNT, CDR2 YYREEE (reference sequence). The J segment lost 5 bases and the V segment lost 0 bases, leaving 5 bases of the junction unmatched. The CDR3 contains 16 residues. This chain's CDR3 is CASSLATSGVNNEQFF. CDR3 DNA sequence: TGTGCCAGCAGCTTGGCTACTAGCGGGGTGAACAATGAGCAGTTCTTC.

This clone was detected once. This sequence joins TRBV28 and TRBJ1-2, with 10 nucleotides matching TRBD1. The CDR3 consists of 16 residues. V gave up 4 bases and J gave up 8 bases; unmatched junction bases: 13. CDR1 and CDR2 (germline): MDHEN, SYDVKM. This chain's CDR3 is CASSSPRDRGRDGYTF. For the CDR3, the DNA is TGTGCCAGCAGTTCACCCCGGGACAGGGGACGGGACGGCTACACCTTC.